This T cell receptor (beta chain) was sequenced for a study of human T cells and chemical hapten exposure. This clonotype has a handful of counts. Its antigen is currently unknown. Unique molecular identifiers were linked by the library to individual cDNA molecules. One entry per CDR3 protein results from TCRdb running MiXCR on the RACE reads. The table shows about 80,000 distinct CDR3 sequences, with 7% to 9.5% occurring only once. Indicated time point: healthy volunteer bleed at 6 weeks. Someone pulled total RNA out of unfractionated whole blood. Whole-study results and caveats: With regard to DPC sensitization, TCRs above 1 in 1000 frequency did not change.

Germline V gene lookup returns CDR1 SNHLY and CDR2 FYNNEI. The CDR3 has 11 residues. The V gene lost 8 bases and the J gene lost 3 bases, with 8 bases spanning the gap. V is TRBV2 and J is TRBJ2-7, with D unresolved. Sample: whole blood. The receptor comes from a female donor in good health. Some clones in this sample may be carry-over from other donors' samples. CDR3 amino acids: CASSEYYEQYF. The CDR3 DNA is TGTGCCAGCTCTGAGTACTACGAGCAGTACTTC.